What follows are 28 T cell receptor beta chains derived from one specimen sequenced in a study of blood T cell repertoires in COVID-19. Only in-frame clones appear in the TCRdb table, and some are missing; sequencing was by immunoSEQ multiplex PCR. The table shows about 100,000 clones, with more than 75% occurring only once. Sequencing was carried out using peripheral blood. These receptors all come from a man in his thirties or forties in a cohort sampled during active COVID-19.

This chain uses TRBV7-2 with TRBJ2-3, with 7 bases fitting TRBD2. V trimming: 6 bases; J trimming: 4 bases; junction bases outside the gene matches: 10. This CDR3 has 15 residues. CDR1 and CDR2 from the germline V gene are SGHTA and FQGNSA. The CDR3 loop is CASREAGTSADTQYF. The CDR3, as DNA: TGTGCCAGCAGGGAAGCGGGGACCAGCGCAGATACGCAGTATTTT.

This clone occurred a few times. This chain links TRBV7-9 with TRBJ1-1; tentatively, D is TRBD1 (6 bases). The CDR3 is 12 amino acids. Trimming pared 6 bases from V and 5 bases from J, leaving 10 bases between. Germline CDR1 and CDR2: SEHNR and FQNEAQ (reference sequence). The CDR3 loop reads CASRVQGTEAFF. The CDR3 bases are TGTGCCAGCAGAGTACAGGGAACTGAAGCTTTCTTT.

The chain employs TRBV19 and TRBJ1-5; D is uncertain. The V gene lost 3 bases and the J gene lost 1 base, with 4 bases spanning the gap. The germline gives CDR1 LNHDA, CDR2 SQIVND (reference sequence). The CDR3 is 13 residues long. CDR3 nucleotides: TGTGCCAGTAGTATCGAGAGCAATCAGCCCCAGCATTTT. Its translation is CASSIESNQPQHF. Complete variable domain (other parts from reference TRBV19 and TRBJ1-5): DGGITQSPKYLFRKEGQNVTLSCEQNLNHDAMYWYRQDPGQGLRLIYYSQIVNDFQKGDIAEGYSVSREKKESFPLTVTSAQKNPTAFYLCASSIESNQPQHFGDGTRLSIL.

The chain links TRBV12-5 to TRBJ2-3; no firm D call. Between the trimmed V and J ends, which lost 6 bases and 0 bases, there was a span of 10 bases. In germline, CDR1 is LGHNT, CDR2 FRNRAP. This CDR3 region has 14 residues. The CDR3 reads CASGPETSTDTQYF. The DNA of the CDR3 is TGTGCTAGTGGCCCCGAGACTAGCACAGATACGCAGTATTTT.

The V gene is TRBV29-1, the J gene TRBJ2-4, with D hard to call. CDR3 length: 13 residues. V was shortened by 4 bases and J by 7 bases, with 14 bases between the two germline ends. The V gene's germline CDR1 is SQVTM and CDR2 ANQGSEA. In DNA form, the CDR3 reads TGCAGCGTTGTTACGGTCGAACGGAACATTCAGTACTTC. As protein: CSVVTVERNIQYF.

The genes are TRBV30 and TRBJ2-4; D possibly corresponds to TRBD2 (7 bases). CDR3 length: 15 amino acids. Germline lookup yields CDR1 GTSNPN and CDR2 SVGIG (reference sequence). V was cut by 5 bases and J by 1 base, with 15 bases left in between. CDR3 sequence: CAWEGGDRAKNIQYF. For the CDR3, the DNA is TGTGCCTGGGAGGGGGGGGATCGGGCCAAAAACATTCAGTACTTC.

This clone was recorded a few times. The gene calls are TRBV11-2 and TRBJ1-1; TRBD1 matches at 7 bases. CDR1 SGHAT and CDR2 FQNNGV come from the germline V gene. J was trimmed by 11 bases and V by 1 base; bases with no gene match: 10. The CDR3 spans 14 residues. The CDR3 bases are TGTGCCAGCAGCTTAGGGCGCATACAGGGGACGGCTTTCTTT. Protein product: CASSLGRIQGTAFF.

The genes are TRBV5-1 and TRBJ1-2, with 8 bases lining up with TRBD1. This CDR3 has 16 residues. V gave up 0 bases and J gave up 4 bases; unmatched junction bases: 8. CDR1 is SGHRS and CDR2 is YFSETQ in the germline V gene. The CDR3: CASSLGQGARGYGYTF. The CDR3 bases are TGCGCCAGCAGCTTGGGGCAGGGGGCGCGTGGCTATGGCTACACCTTC.

The chain has TRBV7-2 and TRBJ2-5; D unresolved. V gave up 1 base and J gave up 2 bases, with 11 bases separating them. Germline assignment: CDR1 SGHTA and CDR2 FQGNSA. The CDR3 has 15 amino acids. The CDR3 DNA sequence: TGTGCCAGCAGCTTAGAGCCTGGTCGTCAAGAGACCCAGTACTTC. Translating gives CASSLEPGRQETQYF.

The chain recombines TRBV11-2 with TRBJ2-5; 11 positions agree with TRBD2. After removal of 5 bases from V and 5 bases from J, the junction contained 10 bases not matched to a gene. CDR1 is SGHAT, CDR2 FQNNGV, per germline. The CDR3 sequence is 16 residues long. The CDR3 loop is CASSATSGGVGETQYF. In DNA form, the CDR3 reads TGTGCCAGCAGCGCAACTAGCGGGGGCGTGGGTGAGACCCAGTACTTC.

The rearrangement links TRBV15 to TRBJ1-2; D is undetermined. This CDR3 region has 14 residues. Trimming left V 1 base short and J 3 bases short, with 9 bases between. Germline assignment: CDR1 LNHNV and CDR2 YYDKDF (reference sequence). The CDR3 DNA follows: TGTGCCACCAGCAGAGGAGGCACGGACTATGGCTACACCTTC. Amino acid sequence: CATSRGGTDYGYTF.

The rearrangement uses TRBV7-2 and TRBJ1-4; unclear D gene. The CDR3 is made up of 15 amino acids. Trimming cost V 1 base and J 8 bases, with 14 bases left between them. Germline V CDR1 and CDR2: SGHTA, FQGNSA. DNA for the CDR3: TGTGCCAGCAGCTTAGGAGGGTTGCCCGAGGAAAAACTGTTTTTT. The encoded protein is CASSLGGLPEEKLFF.

The V and J genes are TRBV15 and TRBJ2-2, with 7 bases identical to TRBD2. Unmatched junction bases numbered 11, after V lost 0 bases and J lost 4 bases. Germline V gives CDR1 LNHNV, CDR2 YYDKDF (reference sequence). The CDR3 runs to 18 residues. CDR3 bases: TGTGCCACCAGCAGAGACTCCGGGGGAGCGGGGAGCACCGGGGAGCTGTTTTTT. As protein: CATSRDSGGAGSTGELFF.

The rearrangement joins TRBV12-5 to TRBJ1-1, with 7 bases lining up with TRBD1. This CDR3 is built from 15 residues. CDR1 and CDR2 from the germline V gene are LGHNT and FRNRAP. J was trimmed by 0 bases and V by 1 base; bases with no gene match: 2. The CDR3 bases are TGTGCTAGTGGTTTGGATACAGGGGTGAACACTGAAGCTTTCTTT. Amino acids: CASGLDTGVNTEAFF.

The genes are TRBV25-1 and TRBJ1-5; D not resolved. Trimming pared 3 bases from V and 4 bases from J, leaving 7 bases between. Germline V CDR1 and CDR2: MGHDK, SYGVNS. This CDR3 comprises 13 residues. The CDR3 bases are TGTGCCAGCAGTGAGGGCAGAAATCAGCCCCAGCATTTT. It specifies CASSEGRNQPQHF.

The chain uses TRBV6-5 and TRBJ2-7; TRBD1 agrees at 8 bases. V dropped 6 bases and J dropped 2; count of bases not matched to a gene: 3. This CDR3 contains 13 residues. The germline gives CDR1 MNHEY, CDR2 SVGAGI. CDR3 residues: CASRMTGAYEQYF. DNA of the CDR3: TGTGCCAGCAGAATGACAGGGGCCTACGAGCAGTACTTC.

This rearrangement joins TRBV25-1 to TRBJ1-5; TRBD1 might be the D (5 bases). V was pared by 4 bases and J by 0 bases, with 13 bases between. Per the germline V gene, CDR1 is MGHDK and CDR2 is SYGVNS. The CDR3 runs to 16 residues. The CDR3 region is CASSGKGEVSNQPQHF. The CDR3 region has the DNA TGTGCCAGCAGTGGGAAAGGGGAGGTTAGCAATCAGCCCCAGCATTTT.

Turning to this clone: The germline gene is not matched at one end of the junction; a read error may be the cause. This chain connects TRBV4-2 to TRBJ2-5; D is undetermined. CDR3 length: 15 amino acids. Germline-derived CDR1 and CDR2 are LGHNA and YNFKEQ. CDR3 residues: CASSQDVTVQGTQYF. CDR3 nucleotides: TGTGCCAGCAGCCAAGATGTAACAGTCCAAGGGACCCAGTACTTC.

In DNA, the CDR3 is TGCGCCAGCAGTTTTACGTCGGGACAGGGGAACTATGGCTACACCTTC. Translated, it gives CASSFTSGQGNYGYTF. The chain recombines TRBV5-1 with TRBJ1-2, with 10 bases matching TRBD1. The CDR3 totals 16 residues. The J segment lost 2 bases and the V segment lost 5 bases, leaving 9 bases of the junction unmatched. Germline V gene sequence: CDR1 SGHRS, CDR2 YFSETQ.

CDR3 in DNA: TGTGCCATCAGGGGGCCTGGAAACACCATATATTTT. Encoded protein: CAIRGPGNTIYF. The chain links TRBV10-3 to TRBJ1-3; D might be TRBD1 (5 bases). This CDR3 is 12 amino acids long. Germline V lookup: CDR1 ENHRY, CDR2 SYGVKD. V lost 6 bases to trimming and J lost 2 bases, with 5 bases between them.

The chain couples TRBV7-2 to TRBJ1-2; the D gene is possibly TRBD1 (5 bases). The CDR3 runs to 15 residues. The ends were cut back, 2 bases at V and 6 bases at J, with 16 bases in the middle. Per germline, CDR1 SGHTA and CDR2 FQGNSA. CDR3 in DNA: TGTGCCAGCAGCTTAAGGGGCAGGGATAGGGATGGCTACACCTTC. This sequence encodes CASSLRGRDRDGYTF.

The gene calls are TRBV7-8 and TRBJ2-5, with D maybe TRBD1 (6 bases). Deletions cut 4 bases from V and 4 bases from J, with 16 bases between. Germline CDR1 reads SGHVS; CDR2 reads FQNEAQ. This CDR3 is 15 amino acids long. The CDR3 DNA reads as TGTGCCAGCAGCTCCGCCCGACAGGTTTTAGAGACCCAGTACTTC. Its protein is CASSSARQVLETQYF.

The rearrangement uses TRBV28 and TRBJ1-5, with 9 bases matching TRBD1. The CDR3 runs 16 residues. Trimming at V came to 5 bases and at J to 7 bases, leaving 12 bases not matched to a gene. Germline CDR1 is MDHEN and CDR2 is SYDVKM. The CDR3 nucleotides are TGTGCCAGCAGTCCTGGACAGGGGAGGGGTAGACAGCCCCAGCATTTT. It specifies CASSPGQGRGRQPQHF.

For the CDR3, the DNA is TGTGCCAGCAGCACCCCTAGCTCCTATAATTCACCCCTCCACTTT. Protein product: CASSTPSSYNSPLHF. This sequence joins TRBV7-2 and TRBJ1-6; D is unresolved. Per germline, CDR1 SGHTA and CDR2 FQGNSA. Trimming took 5 bases from V and 0 from J, leaving 8 bases between them. The CDR3 sequence is 15 residues long.

V is TRBV7-2 and J is TRBJ2-3, with D possibly matching TRBD1 (5 bases). This CDR3 has 13 residues. V lost 3 bases, J lost 4 bases, and 8 bases lay in between. The germline V gene encodes CDR1 SGHTA and CDR2 FQGNSA. The CDR3 protein is CASSFGQADTQYF. DNA for the CDR3: TGTGCCAGCAGCTTCGGACAAGCAGATACGCAGTATTTT.

The genes are TRBV9 and TRBJ1-1, with TRBD1 as a possible D gene (5 bases). This CDR3 is 12 amino acids long. Germline V gene lookup returns CDR1 SGDLS and CDR2 YYNGEE. Trimming shortened V by 4 bases and J by 7 bases, and 11 bases separated the two germline ends. The chain's CDR3 is CASSTSDSEAFF. CDR3 sequence (DNA): TGTGCCAGCAGCACTTCCGACAGTGAAGCTTTCTTT.

The chain combines TRBV2 with TRBJ2-3; no reliable D call. Germline CDR1 reads SNHLY; CDR2 reads FYNNEI. The CDR3 extends over 13 amino acids. Trimming took off 2 bases at V and 6 bases at J, with 9 bases between the two ends. CDR3 DNA: TGTGCCAGCAGTGAAAGTAGAGCGGATACGCAGTATTTT. Translating it yields CASSESRADTQYF.

The chain carries TRBV5-1 and TRBJ1-1; 11 positions agree with TRBD1. There are 14 residues in the CDR3. The V gene's germline CDR1 is SGHRS and CDR2 YFSETQ. The ends lost 2 bases at V and 5 bases at J; junction bases unmatched: 2. The CDR3 nucleotides read TGCGCCAGCAGCTTTGGACAGGGGGCGACTGAAGCTTTCTTT. Protein: CASSFGQGATEAFF. The whole variable domain, remainder taken from reference TRBV5-1 and TRBJ1-1, is KAGVTQTPRYLIKTRGQQVTLSCSPISGHRSVSWYQQTPGQGLQFLFEYFSETQRNKGNFPGRFSGRQFSNSRSEMNVSTLELGDSALYLCASSFGQGATEAFFGQGTRLTVV.